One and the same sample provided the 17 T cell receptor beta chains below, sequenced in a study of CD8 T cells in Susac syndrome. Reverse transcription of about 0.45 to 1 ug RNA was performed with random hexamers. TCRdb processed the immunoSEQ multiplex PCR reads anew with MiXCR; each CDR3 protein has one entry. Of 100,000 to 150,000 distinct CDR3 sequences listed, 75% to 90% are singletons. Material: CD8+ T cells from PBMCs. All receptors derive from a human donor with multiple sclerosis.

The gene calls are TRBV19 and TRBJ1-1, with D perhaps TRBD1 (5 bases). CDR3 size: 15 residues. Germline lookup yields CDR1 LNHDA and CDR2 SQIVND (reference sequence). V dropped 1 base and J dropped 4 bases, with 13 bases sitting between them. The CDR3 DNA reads TGTGCCAGTAGTATAGTCCCATCAGGGCTCACTGAAGCTTTCTTT. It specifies CASSIVPSGLTEAFF.

The CDR3 DNA reads as TGCGCCAGCAGCCAAGGGGTCGGGGGGGAGGCCGGGGAGCTGTTTTTT. Translating it yields CASSQGVGGEAGELFF. The chain couples TRBV4-1 to TRBJ2-2; 8 bases line up with TRBD2. V was pared by 1 base and J by 6 bases, with 7 bases of the junction left unmatched. The CDR3 totals 16 residues. The V gene's germline CDR1 is MGHRA and CDR2 YSYEKL.

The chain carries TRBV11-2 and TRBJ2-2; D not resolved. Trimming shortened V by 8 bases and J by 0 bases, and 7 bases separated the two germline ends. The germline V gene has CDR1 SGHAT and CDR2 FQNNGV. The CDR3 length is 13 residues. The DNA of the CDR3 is TGTGCCAGCGAGACCGCGAACACCGGGGAGCTGTTTTTT. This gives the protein CASETANTGELFF.

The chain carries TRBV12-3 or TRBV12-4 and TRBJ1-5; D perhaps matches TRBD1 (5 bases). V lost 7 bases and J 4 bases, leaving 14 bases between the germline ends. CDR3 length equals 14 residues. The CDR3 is CASTHWDSNQPQHF. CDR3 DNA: TGTGCCAGCACCCATTGGGACTCAAATCAGCCCCAGCATTTT.

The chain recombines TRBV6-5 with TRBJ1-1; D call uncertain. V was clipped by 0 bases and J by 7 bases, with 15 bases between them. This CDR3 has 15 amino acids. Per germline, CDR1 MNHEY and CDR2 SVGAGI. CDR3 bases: TGTGCCAGCAGTTACTCGATTTTTTCGGACGGTGAAGCTTTCTTT. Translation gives CASSYSIFSDGEAFF.

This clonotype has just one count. The DNA for the CDR3 is TGTGCCAGCAGTGATCAGGGTGCTGGAAACATTCAGTACTTC. This sequence encodes CASSDQGAGNIQYF. The V and J genes are TRBV2 and TRBJ2-4; D might be TRBD1 (5 bases). This CDR3 has 14 residues. Germline lookup yields CDR1 SNHLY and CDR2 FYNNEI. V lost 3 bases to trimming and J lost 6 bases, with 12 bases between them. The entire variable domain, with the rest obtained from reference TRBV2 and TRBJ2-4, is as follows: EPEVTQTPSHQVTQMGQEVILRCVPISNHLYFYWYRQILGQKVEFLVSFYNNEISEKSEIFDDQFSVERPDGSNFTLKIRSTKLEDSAMYFCASSDQGAGNIQYFGAGTRLSVL.

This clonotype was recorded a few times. The CDR3: CASSHSIPGQIWYNEQFF. CDR3 in DNA: TGCGCCAGCAGTCATTCTATTCCGGGACAGATTTGGTACAATGAGCAGTTCTTC. The rearrangement joins TRBV4-1 to TRBJ2-1; TRBD1 matches at 7 bases. Germline CDR1 MGHRA, CDR2 YSYEKL. There are 18 residues in the CDR3. V was pared by 6 bases and J by 4 bases, with 18 bases of the junction left unmatched.

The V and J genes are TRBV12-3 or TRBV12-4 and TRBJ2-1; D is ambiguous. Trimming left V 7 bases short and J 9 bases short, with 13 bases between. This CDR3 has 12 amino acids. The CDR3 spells CASTALSGEQFF. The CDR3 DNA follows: TGTGCCAGCACCGCCCTCTCTGGTGAGCAGTTCTTC.

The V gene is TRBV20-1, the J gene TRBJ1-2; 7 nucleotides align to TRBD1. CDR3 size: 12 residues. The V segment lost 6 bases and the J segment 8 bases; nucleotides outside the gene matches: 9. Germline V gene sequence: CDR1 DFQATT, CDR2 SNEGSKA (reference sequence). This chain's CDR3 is CSAINRGEGYTF. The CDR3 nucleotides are TGCAGTGCCATTAACAGGGGTGAGGGCTACACCTTC.

This CDR3 is CASSLEGNTIYF. The CDR3 nucleotides read TGTGCCAGCAGCTTAGAAGGAAACACCATATATTTT. V usage is TRBV11-2 and J usage is TRBJ1-3, with D unclear. The CDR3 runs to 12 residues. Germline V gene lookup returns CDR1 SGHAT and CDR2 FQNNGV. V lost 0 bases and J 4 bases, leaving 1 base between the germline ends.

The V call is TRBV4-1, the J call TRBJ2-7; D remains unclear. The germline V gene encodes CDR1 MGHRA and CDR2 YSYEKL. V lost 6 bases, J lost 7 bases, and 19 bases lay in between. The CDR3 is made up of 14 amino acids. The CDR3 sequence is CASSPTNSLFEQYF. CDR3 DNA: TGCGCCAGCAGTCCAACAAACTCGTTGTTTGAGCAGTACTTC.

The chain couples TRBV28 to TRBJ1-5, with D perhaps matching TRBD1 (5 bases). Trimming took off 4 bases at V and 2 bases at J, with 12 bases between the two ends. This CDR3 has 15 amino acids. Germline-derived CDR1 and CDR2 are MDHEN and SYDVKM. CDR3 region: CASSSGIIGNQPQHF. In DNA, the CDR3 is TGTGCCAGCAGTTCAGGGATAATCGGCAATCAGCCCCAGCATTTT.

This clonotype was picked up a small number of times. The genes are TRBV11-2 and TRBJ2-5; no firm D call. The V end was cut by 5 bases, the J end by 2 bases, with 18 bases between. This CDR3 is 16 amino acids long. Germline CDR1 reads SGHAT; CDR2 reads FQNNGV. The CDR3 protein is CASSPPRLRPQETQYF. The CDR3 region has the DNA TGTGCCAGCAGCCCCCCTCGCTTGCGGCCGCAAGAGACCCAGTACTTC.

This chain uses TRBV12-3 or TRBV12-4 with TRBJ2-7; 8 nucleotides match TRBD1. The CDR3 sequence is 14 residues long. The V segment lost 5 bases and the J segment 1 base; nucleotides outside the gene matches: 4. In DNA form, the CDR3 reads TGTGCCAGCAGTCCAGGGGGCCCTTCCTACGAGCAGTACTTC. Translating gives CASSPGGPSYEQYF.

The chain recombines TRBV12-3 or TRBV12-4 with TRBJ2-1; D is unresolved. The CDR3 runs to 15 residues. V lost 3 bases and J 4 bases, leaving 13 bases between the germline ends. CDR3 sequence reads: CASSFGSGGYNEQFF. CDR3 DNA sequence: TGTGCCAGCAGTTTCGGGTCGGGCGGTTACAATGAGCAGTTCTTC.

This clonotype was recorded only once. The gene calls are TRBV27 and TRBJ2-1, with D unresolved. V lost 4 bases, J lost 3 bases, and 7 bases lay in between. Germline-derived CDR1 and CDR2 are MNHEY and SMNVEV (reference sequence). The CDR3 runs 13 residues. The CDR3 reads CASSSINYNEQFF. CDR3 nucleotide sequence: TGTGCCAGCAGTTCCATTAACTACAATGAGCAGTTCTTC.

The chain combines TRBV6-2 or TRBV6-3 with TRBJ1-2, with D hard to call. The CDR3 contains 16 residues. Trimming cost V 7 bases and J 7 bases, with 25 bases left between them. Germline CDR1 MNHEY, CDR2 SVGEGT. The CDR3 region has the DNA TGTGCCAGCACCGAGGGAGCTAGACTATGGAAGCGTGGCTACACCTTC. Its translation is CASTEGARLWKRGYTF.